A selection of T cell receptor beta chains follows, all from one sample in a study of human T cells and chemical hapten exposure. TCRdb processed the RACE reads anew with MiXCR; each CDR3 protein has one entry. The table includes more than 75,000 distinct CDR3 sequences, roughly 8.6% detected once. What was sequenced was whole blood. All receptors derive from a male donor in good health. Some clones in this sample may be carry-over from other donors' samples. Each CDR3 is given with its conserved first and last residue. A D gene is named only where the DNA matches it firmly. The size entry is marked missing in some rows and otherwise reads once, few, many or a size class.

>TRBV7-8|TRBD2|TRBJ2-7|NA
CASSPLAGGYEQYF
TGTGCCAGCAGCCCACTAGCGGGGGGGTACGAGCAGTACTTC
>TRBV6-6|NA|TRBJ1-5|NA
CASSGVQSNQPQHF
TGTGCCAGCTCAGGGGTACAGAGCAATCAGCCCCAGCATTTT
>TRBV29-1|TRBD2|TRBJ2-7|NA
CSVEDEREYEQYF
TGCAGCGTTGAAGATGAGCGGGAGTACGAGCAGTACTTC
>TRBV19|TRBD1|TRBJ2-7|many
CASSIVSGQGYEQYF
TGTGCCAGTAGTATAGTTTCGGGACAGGGGTACGAGCAGTACTTC
>TRBV5-6|NA|TRBJ1-5|few
CASSGPGGPNQPQHF
TGTGCCAGCAGCGGCCCGGGGGGGCCCAATCAGCCCCAGCATTTT
>TRBV2|NA|TRBJ2-7|few
CASSGGAYEQYF
TGTGCCAGCAGTGGCGGCGCCTACGAGCAGTACTTC
>TRBV12-3/TRBV12-4|NA|TRBJ1-5|few
CASSSLSGFQPQHF
TGTGCCAGCAGTTCCTTATCAGGGTTTCAGCCCCAGCATTTT
>TRBV7-8|NA|TRBJ1-3|many
CASSLEGHTYSGNTIYF
TGTGCCAGCAGCTTAGAGGGACATACTTACTCTGGAAACACCATATATTTT
>TRBV20-1|NA|TRBJ2-7|NA
CSAKIGTAEQYF
TGCAGTGCAAAGATTGGTACCGCCGAGCAGTACTTC
>TRBV20-1|TRBD2|TRBJ2-7|NA
CSATGLAETYEQYF
TGCAGTGCCACCGGACTAGCGGAGACCTACGAGCAGTACTTC
>TRBV6-6|NA|TRBJ2-3|NA
CASSYSFITDTKYF
TGTGCCAGCAGTTATTCCTTTATTACAGATACGAAGTATTTT
>TRBV12-3/TRBV12-4|NA|TRBJ1-5|NA
CASSLGGGTSNQPQHF
TGTGCCAGCAGTTTAGGCGGGGGCACAAGCAATCAGCCCCAGCATTTT
>TRBV18|TRBD1|TRBJ1-2|NA
CASSPSTGQGASGYTF
TGTGCCAGCTCACCTTCAACGGGACAGGGGGCCAGTGGCTACACCTTC
>TRBV6-9|NA|TRBJ1-1|NA
CASSYYRVTEAFF
TGTGCCAGCAGTTATTACAGGGTAACTGAAGCTTTCTTT
>TRBV7-9|NA|TRBJ2-5|NA
CASSKGIQETQYF
TGTGCCAGCTCCAAGGGGATCCAAGAGACCCAGTACTTC
>TRBV20-1|NA|TRBJ1-3|NA
CSASGQVAGNTIYF
TGCAGTGCTAGTGGGCAAGTCGCTGGAAACACCATATATTTT
>TRBV25-1|TRBD1|TRBJ1-2|NA
CASSAPLGQGVYGYTF
TGTGCCAGCAGTGCCCCGTTAGGACAGGGGGTATATGGCTACACCTTC
>TRBV2|TRBD1|TRBJ2-3|few
CASSISQGAYTDTQYF
TGTGCCAGCAGTATATCTCAGGGGGCGTACACAGATACGCAGTATTTT
>TRBV6-2/TRBV6-3|NA|TRBJ1-1|few
CASSTLASSNTEAFF
TGTGCCAGCAGTACTCTGGCCAGTTCGAACACTGAAGCTTTCTTT